This entry lists 24 T cell receptor beta chains sequenced from one sample in a study of response to subunit inactivated influenza vaccine. A single record per CDR3 protein comes from TCRdb applying MiXCR to the RT-PCR reads. This sample carries roughly 790,000 distinct CDR3 sequences, 21% of them seen once, and the ten largest clones take about 10%. The sequencing used PBMCs from blood, collected roughly 5 days after vaccination. These receptor sequences come from a man aged 45-60 years who received an inactivated influenza vaccine.

V gene TRBV10-2 combines with J gene TRBJ2-7, with 11 nucleotides matching TRBD1. CDR3 length: 14 residues. J was trimmed by 2 bases and V by 7 bases; bases with no gene match: 4. Germline values: CDR1 WSHSY, CDR2 SAAADI. As DNA, the CDR3 is TGCGCCAGCAATGGACAGGGGGCCACCTACGAGCAGTACTTC. It translates to CASNGQGATYEQYF.

This clonotype was found a few times. The V gene is TRBV25-1, the J gene TRBJ2-1; unclear D gene. The CDR3 runs 15 residues. With 1 base removed from V and 3 bases from J, the gap between germline ends came to 10 bases. Germline CDR1 and CDR2: MGHDK and SYGVNS. The CDR3 nucleotides read TGTGCCAGCAGTGAATCTCGGGTAGTCTACAATGAGCAGTTCTTC. It translates to CASSESRVVYNEQFF.

This clonotype was recorded a few times. V usage is TRBV20-1 and J usage is TRBJ2-3, with D uncertain. This CDR3 comprises 12 residues. The ends were cut back, 3 bases at V and 5 bases at J, with 9 bases in the middle. Germline CDR1 and CDR2: DFQATT and SNEGSKA (reference sequence). The CDR3 bases are TGCAGTGCTAGGACGAGAGGAGATACGCAGTATTTT. Amino acids: CSARTRGDTQYF.

This clonotype has ten or more counts. The rearrangement uses TRBV24-1 and TRBJ2-7, with D unclear. The germline V gene has CDR1 KGHDR and CDR2 SFDVKD. V lost 10 bases and J lost 6, with 9 bases in between. The CDR3 has 10 residues. The CDR3 DNA sequence: TGTGCCACAGTAGAGGTCGAGCAGTACTTC. Protein: CATVEVEQYF.

The chain recombines TRBV4-3 with TRBJ2-1; D is possibly TRBD2 (6 bases). This CDR3 has 14 residues. CDR1 and CDR2 from the germline V gene are LGHNA and YSLEER. Trimming stripped 3 bases from V and 3 bases from J, with 9 bases between. The CDR3 spells CASSQGGNYNEQFF. In DNA form, the CDR3 reads TGCGCCAGCAGCCAGGGCGGGAACTACAATGAGCAGTTCTTC.

This clonotype was seen only a few times. The genes are TRBV7-8 and TRBJ2-2, with 10 bases lining up with TRBD2. With 1 base clipped from V and 2 bases from J, the junction kept 7 bases outside the gene matches. Germline V gene sequence: CDR1 SGHVS, CDR2 FQNEAQ. The CDR3 spans 18 residues. The CDR3, as DNA: TGTGCCAGCAGCTTAGGGGCTAGCGGGGGCCTTAACACCGGGGAGCTGTTTTTT. This gives the protein CASSLGASGGLNTGELFF.

The chain combines TRBV20-1 with TRBJ2-3; TRBD2 aligns across 8 bases. The CDR3 is 14 amino acids. Germline trimming cut 2 bases from V and 6 bases from J; bases unmatched to any gene: 7. Germline CDR1 reads DFQATT; CDR2 reads SNEGSKA (reference sequence). This CDR3 reads CSARLAGGIDTQYF. DNA of the CDR3: TGCAGTGCTAGATTGGCGGGGGGCATTGATACGCAGTATTTT.

Worth noting for this clonotype: The germline gene is not matched at one end of the junction; a read error may be the cause. V usage is TRBV3-1 and J usage is TRBJ2-3, with a possible D match to TRBD1 (5 bases). Germline assignment: CDR1 LGHDT and CDR2 YNNKEL (reference sequence). This CDR3 is 15 amino acids long. The CDR3 DNA reads TGTGCCTGCAGCAAGCAGGGCGGTTGGACACATACGCAGTATTTT. Translation: CACSKQGGWTHTQYF.

The gene calls are TRBV20-1 and TRBJ2-1; D tentatively reads TRBD1 or TRBD2 (7 bases each). Germline V gene data show CDR1 as DFQATT and CDR2 as SNEGSKA (reference sequence). The ends were cut back, 6 bases at V and 10 bases at J, with 22 bases in the middle. This CDR3 is 14 amino acids long. Here the CDR3 reads CSATEGTAGKEQFF. The CDR3 DNA reads TGCAGTGCGACGGAGGGGACAGCGGGGAAAGAGCAGTTCTTC.

V and J are TRBV7-9 and TRBJ2-5, with D maybe TRBD2 (5 bases). Trimming removed 6 bases from V and 5 bases from J, with 16 bases in between. In germline, CDR1 is SEHNR, CDR2 FQNEAQ (reference sequence). The CDR3 spans 14 residues. The CDR3 DNA reads TGTGCCAGCAGACCCGCCGAGGGCAGGGAGACCCAGTACTTC. Encoded protein: CASRPAEGRETQYF.

This clonotype was picked up many times. This rearrangement joins TRBV6-5 to TRBJ2-7; 10 bases line up with TRBD2. This CDR3 is built from 15 residues. Trimming cost V 2 bases and J 3 bases; bases outside gene matches: 4. Germline V gene lookup returns CDR1 MNHEY and CDR2 SVGAGI. For the CDR3, the DNA is TGTGCCAGCAGTTACCTCCTAGCGGGGGACTACGAGCAGTACTTC. It specifies CASSYLLAGDYEQYF.

The V gene is TRBV21-1, the J gene TRBJ1-1. TRBV21-1 has pseudogene status. The CDR3 is made up of 16 amino acids. The CDR3: CASSKKAEARNTEAFF. The CDR3 nucleotides are TGTGCCAGCAGCAAAAAGGCGGAGGCCAGGAACACTGAAGCTTTCTTT.

The J gene is TRBJ2-1, the V gene TRBV7-9; 10 bases line up with TRBD2. CDR3 size: 13 residues. Germline values: CDR1 SEHNR, CDR2 FQNEAQ (reference sequence). V was clipped by 2 bases and J by 12 bases; unmatched bases: 4. DNA for the CDR3: TGTGCCAGCAGCTTACTAGCGGGAGATGGGCAGTTCTTC. Amino acid sequence: CASSLLAGDGQFF.

The V call is TRBV20-1, the J call TRBJ1-5; D gene unclear. This CDR3 region has 14 residues. Trimming cost V 6 bases and J 0 bases, with 12 bases left between them. From germline, CDR1 is DFQATT and CDR2 SNEGSKA (reference sequence). The CDR3, as DNA: TGCAGTGCACGGTCCCCCTATAGCAATCAGCCCCAGCATTTT. Protein sequence: CSARSPYSNQPQHF.

This clonotype has a handful of counts. The chain recombines TRBV2 with TRBJ1-1; no clear D. V was shortened by 7 bases and J by 5 bases, with 5 bases between the two germline ends. Germline-derived CDR1 and CDR2 are SNHLY and FYNNEI. The CDR3 has 10 residues. The CDR3 bases are TGTGCCAGCAAGATGACTGAAGCTTTCTTT. It encodes CASKMTEAFF.

This clonotype was found many times. This sequence joins TRBV5-1 and TRBJ2-7, with D perhaps matching TRBD1 (6 bases). Deletions cut 0 bases from V and 12 bases from J, with 16 bases between. Germline loops: CDR1 SGHRS, CDR2 YFSETQ. The CDR3 loop spans 13 amino acids. The CDR3 nucleotides are TGCGCCAGCAGCTTGGACGGAAACAGGGATGCGTACTTC. The encoded protein is CASSLDGNRDAYF.

The chain employs TRBV12-3 or TRBV12-4 and TRBJ2-2; 7 nucleotides align to TRBD2. This CDR3 has 15 residues. V lost 5 bases to trimming and J lost 6 bases; unmatched junction nucleotides: 9. The CDR3 DNA reads TGTGCCAGCAGTCCGTACGGGGGAGGGTCCGGGGAGCTGTTTTTT. As protein: CASSPYGGGSGELFF.

The chain links TRBV20-1 to TRBJ2-1; perhaps TRBD2 as D (5 bases). The CDR3 covers 18 residues. V was clipped by 1 base and J by 12 bases, with 31 bases between them. Looked up from germline, CDR1 is DFQATT and CDR2 is SNEGSKA (reference sequence). The CDR3: CSARGGAAEAPGKVGQFF. CDR3 DNA sequence: TGCAGTGCTAGAGGTGGAGCAGCGGAAGCCCCGGGTAAGGTCGGGCAGTTCTTC.

This clonotype was observed a handful of times. The chain employs TRBV20-1 and TRBJ2-3, with TRBD1 matching 9 bases. The CDR3 extends over 14 amino acids. From germline, CDR1 is DFQATT and CDR2 SNEGSKA (reference sequence). The V segment lost 5 bases and the J segment 4 bases; nucleotides outside the gene matches: 7. CDR3 sequence reads: CSAYLGTGSDTQYF. The CDR3 region has the DNA TGCAGTGCTTACCTCGGGACAGGGTCAGATACGCAGTATTTT.

A remark on this clonotype: Compared with germline, one end of the junction differs, possibly owing to a read error. The chain combines TRBV12-3 or TRBV12-4 with TRBJ2-7, with 10 nucleotides matching TRBD2. This CDR3 contains 17 residues. The CDR3 spells CASSLAKGSSGGYEQCF. The CDR3 DNA is TGTGCCAGCAGTTTAGCCAAGGGTAGTAGCGGGGGGTACGAGCAGTGCTTC.

This chain links TRBV10-3 with TRBJ2-1; D is uncertain. V lost 0 bases and J lost 0, with 12 bases in between. CDR1 is ENHRY and CDR2 is SYGVKD in the germline V gene. The CDR3 totals 17 residues. CDR3 amino acids: CAISESLDGSSYNEQFF. In DNA, the CDR3 is TGTGCCATCAGTGAGTCTTTGGACGGCAGCTCCTACAATGAGCAGTTCTTC.

This clonotype turned up a few times. CDR3 sequence reads: CSVAHTGDETQYF. The CDR3 DNA reads TGCAGCGTTGCCCATACAGGGGACGAGACCCAGTACTTC. The chain carries TRBV29-1 and TRBJ2-5; 7 bases fit TRBD1. The germline CDR1 and CDR2 sequences are SQVTM and ANQGSEA. The CDR3 is made up of 13 amino acids. The J segment lost 5 bases and the V segment lost 4 bases, leaving 7 bases of the junction unmatched.

This clonotype was seen more than once but under ten times. The CDR3 DNA reads as TGTGCCAGCAGCGGGGGTGGGACTAGCTTGAATGAGCAGTTCTTC. Its translation is CASSGGGTSLNEQFF. The chain uses TRBV7-9 and TRBJ2-1, with TRBD2 matching over 9 bases. This CDR3 spans 15 amino acids. Germline assignment: CDR1 SEHNR and CDR2 FQNEAQ (reference sequence). J gave up 7 bases and V 5 bases, and 9 bases lay outside the gene matches.

The genes are TRBV7-3 and TRBJ2-1; D gene ambiguous. Germline V gives CDR1 SGHTA, CDR2 FQGTGA. V dropped 0 bases and J dropped 4 bases, with 13 bases sitting between them. CDR3 length: 16 residues. CDR3 residues: CASSLTGRLLYNEQFF. In DNA, the CDR3 is TGTGCCAGCAGCTTAACAGGCAGACTCCTTTACAATGAGCAGTTCTTC.